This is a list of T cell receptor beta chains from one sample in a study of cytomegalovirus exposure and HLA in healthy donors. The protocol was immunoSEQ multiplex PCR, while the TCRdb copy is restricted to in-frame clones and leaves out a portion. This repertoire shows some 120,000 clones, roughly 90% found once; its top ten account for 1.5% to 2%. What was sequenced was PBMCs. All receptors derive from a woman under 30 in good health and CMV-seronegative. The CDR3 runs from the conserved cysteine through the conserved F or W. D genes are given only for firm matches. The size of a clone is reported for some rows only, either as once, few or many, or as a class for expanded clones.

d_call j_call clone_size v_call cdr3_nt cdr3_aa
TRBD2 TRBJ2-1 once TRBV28 TGTGCCAGCAGTCTGACCGGGACTAGCGGGGGGGCAAATGAGCAGTTCTTC CASSLTGTSGGANEQFF
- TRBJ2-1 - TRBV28 TGTGCCAGCAGTTCGGCTCCGGGAATAGAAAACTTGTTCTTC CASSSAPGIENLFF
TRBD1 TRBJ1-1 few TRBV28 TGTGCCAGCACCATACAGGGGGCTAGCACTGAAGCTTTCTTT CASTIQGASTEAFF
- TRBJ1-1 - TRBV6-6 TGTGCCAGCAGTTACTCAGCCAGGGGCACTGAAGCTTTCTTT CASSYSARGTEAFF
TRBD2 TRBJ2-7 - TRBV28 TGTGCCAGCAGTTTAAGACTAGCGGGGCTCAGGAGCTCCTACGAGCAGTACTTC CASSLRLAGLRSSYEQYF
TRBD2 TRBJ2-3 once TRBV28 TGTGCCAGCAGCCCGCTGATTGGGGTGACTAGCGGGAGCACAGATACGCAGTATTTT CASSPLIGVTSGSTDTQYF
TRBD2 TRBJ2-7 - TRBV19 TGTGCCAGTAGTAAAGGACTAGCGGGGCCCTACGAGCAGTACTTC CASSKGLAGPYEQYF
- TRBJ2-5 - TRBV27 TGTGCCAGCAGTTCGGACACAGAAGAGACCCAGTACTTC CASSSDTEETQYF
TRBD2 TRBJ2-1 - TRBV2 TGTGCCAGCAGTGAATTAGCGGGACCCTACAATGAGCAGTTCTTC CASSELAGPYNEQFF
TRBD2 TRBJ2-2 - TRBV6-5 TGTGCCAGCACACGGGGGGGAACCGGGGAGCTGTTTTTT CASTRGGTGELFF
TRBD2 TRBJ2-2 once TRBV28 TGTGCCAGCAGTTTGCTAGCGGGAGTCACCGGGGAGCTGTTTTTT CASSLLAGVTGELFF
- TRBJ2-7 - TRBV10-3 TGTGCCATCAGTGAGTCGATGTCAGACTCCTACGAGCAGTACTTC CAISESMSDSYEQYF
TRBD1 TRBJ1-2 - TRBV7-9 TGTGCCAGCAGCTTTGATTTAACAGGGGTCTATGGCTACACCTTC CASSFDLTGVYGYTF
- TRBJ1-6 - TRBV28 TGTGCCAGCAACCGGCAGGCGTCGCCCCTCCACTTT CASNRQASPLHF
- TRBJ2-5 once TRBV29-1 TGCAGCGTTGAACTGGGGAGGACCCAGTACTTC CSVELGRTQYF
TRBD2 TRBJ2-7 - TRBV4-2 TGTGCCAGCAGCCAAGATTCGCCCTCTAGCGGGACGGTCCGGCAGTACTTC CASSQDSPSSGTVRQYF
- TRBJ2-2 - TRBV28 TGTGCCAGCATCAGCGGAAACACCGGGGAGCTGTTTTTT CASISGNTGELFF
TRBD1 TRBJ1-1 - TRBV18 TGTGCCAGCTCAGGACAGAAGATCGGGACAGGGGCTGGGAACACTGAAGCTTTCTTT CASSGQKIGTGAGNTEAFF
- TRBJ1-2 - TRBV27 TGTGCCAGCAGTTCGGCGGCTAACTATGGCTACACCTTC CASSSAANYGYTF
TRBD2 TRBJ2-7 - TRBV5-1 TGCGCCAGCAGCCGGGAGGGCAGGGGCAGCTACGAGCAGTACTTC CASSREGRGSYEQYF
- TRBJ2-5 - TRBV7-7 TGTGCCAGCGCGCGGACTCATCAAGAGACCCAGTACTTC CASARTHQETQYF
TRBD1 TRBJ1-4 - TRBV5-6 TGTGCCAGCAGCGCCGGGACAGGGGTGGGGGAAAAACTGTTTTTT CASSAGTGVGEKLFF
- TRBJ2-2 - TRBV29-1 TGCAGCGTCCGAACCGGATCCGGCAGAGGGCACGGGGAGCTGTTTTTT CSVRTGSGRGHGELFF
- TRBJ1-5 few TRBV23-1 TGCGCCAGCAGTCAATATGGACAGACCCTTAGCAATCAGCCCCAGCATTTT CASSQYGQTLSNQPQHF
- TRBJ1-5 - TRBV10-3 TGTGCCATCACGGGGGGTCAGCCCCAGCATTTT CAITGGQPQHF
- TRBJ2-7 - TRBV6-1 TGTGCCAGCAGTGTTTTATATAGCTCCTACGAGCAGTACTTC CASSVLYSSYEQYF
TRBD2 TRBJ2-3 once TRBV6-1 TGTGCCAGCAGGGGAGCGGGGTTGGGAGATACGCAGTATTTT CASRGAGLGDTQYF
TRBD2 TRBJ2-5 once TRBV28 TGTGCCAGCAGTTTAACGGCTAGCGGGAGGGTTGGGGGAGAGACCCAGTACTTC CASSLTASGRVGGETQYF
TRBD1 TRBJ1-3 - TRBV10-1 TGCGCCCGCGCTACAGGGGGCATATCTGGAAACACCATATATTTT CARATGGISGNTIYF
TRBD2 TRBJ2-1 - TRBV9 TGTGCCAGCAGCGTAGATCCTAGCGGGACATACAATGAGCAGTTCTTC CASSVDPSGTYNEQFF